This T cell receptor beta chain was documented in a study of spatial heterogeneity in lung cancer. This clonotype was seen many times. Specified time point: sample taken at primary tumor resection. A unique molecular identifier was carried by every single TCR cDNA molecule. MiXCR, run by TCRdb on the 5' RACE reads, gives a single entry per CDR3 protein. In the table there are 40,000 or so distinct CDR3 sequences, roughly 7.4% of which are singletons. This CDR3 is built from 17 residues. V lost 0 bases and J 0 bases, leaving 14 bases between the germline ends. Germline V lookup: CDR1 SGDLS, CDR2 YYNGEE.

Source: PBMCs, taken at surgery. The chain recombines TRBV9 with TRBJ2-3, with a tentative D call TRBD2 (6 bases). The TCR comes from a male donor with early-stage non-small cell lung cancer. The CDR3, as DNA: TGTGCCAGCAGCGTAGCTGGGGCGGGACCTAGCACAGATACGCAGTATTTT. Protein product: CASSVAGAGPSTDTQYF.